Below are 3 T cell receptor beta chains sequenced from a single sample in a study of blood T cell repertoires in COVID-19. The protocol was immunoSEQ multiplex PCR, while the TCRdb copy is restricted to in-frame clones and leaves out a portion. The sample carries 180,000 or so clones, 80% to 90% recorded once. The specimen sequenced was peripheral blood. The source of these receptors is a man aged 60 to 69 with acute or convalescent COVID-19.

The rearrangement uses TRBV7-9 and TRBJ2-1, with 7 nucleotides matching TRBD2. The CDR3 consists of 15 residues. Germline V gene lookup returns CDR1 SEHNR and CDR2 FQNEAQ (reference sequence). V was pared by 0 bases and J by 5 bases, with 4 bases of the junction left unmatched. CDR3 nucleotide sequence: TGTGCCAGCAGCTTAGCGCTAGCGGAGAACAATGAGCAGTTCTTC. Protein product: CASSLALAENNEQFF. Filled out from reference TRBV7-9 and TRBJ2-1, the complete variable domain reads DTGVSQNPRHKITKRGQNVTFRCDPISEHNRLYWYRQTLGQGPEFLTYFQNEAQLEKSRLLSDRFSAERPKGSFSTLEIQRTEQGDSAMYLCASSLALAENNEQFFGPGTRLTVL.

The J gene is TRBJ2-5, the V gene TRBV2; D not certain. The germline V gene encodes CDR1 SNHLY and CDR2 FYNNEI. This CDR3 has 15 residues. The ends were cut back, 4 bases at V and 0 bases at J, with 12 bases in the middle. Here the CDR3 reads CASSAEAEYQETQYF. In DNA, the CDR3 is TGTGCCAGCAGTGCCGAGGCAGAGTACCAAGAGACCCAGTACTTC.

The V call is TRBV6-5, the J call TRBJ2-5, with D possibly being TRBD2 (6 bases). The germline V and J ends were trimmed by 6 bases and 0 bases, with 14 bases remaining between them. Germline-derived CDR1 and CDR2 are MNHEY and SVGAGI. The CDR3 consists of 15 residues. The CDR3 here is CASSPRLEYQETQYF. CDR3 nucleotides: TGTGCCAGCAGCCCCAGACTAGAGTACCAAGAGACCCAGTACTTC.